The 2 T cell receptor beta chains below were found in one sample sequenced in a study of a mutant IDH1 vaccine in newly diagnosed glioma. No antigen has been assigned to these receptors. Time point noted: week 23, last vaccination. Each dose of the vaccine consisted of 300 ug of mutant IDH1 20-mer peptide, with topical imiquimod. The assay was immunoSEQ multiplex PCR, and TCRdb's table has in-frame clones only and misses some. The repertoire holds some 30,000 clones, with 88% as singletons. The sample here was PBMCs, taken from a glioma patient whose treatment included an IDH1 peptide vaccine. Receptors originate from a man between 35 and 55 years old with glioma.

The V and J genes are TRBV18 and TRBJ2-5; D might be TRBD1 (7 bases). Trimming removed 2 bases at V and 4 bases at J, with 11 bases between. The V gene's germline CDR1 is KGHSH and CDR2 LQKENI. CDR3 size: 14 residues. In nucleotides, the CDR3 is TGTGCCAGCTCACCAAGGGGGCGGGGAGAGACCCAGTACTTC. Translated, it gives CASSPRGRGETQYF. Complete variable domain (other parts from reference TRBV18 and TRBJ2-5): NAGVMQNPRHLVRRRGQEARLRCSPMKGHSHVYWYRQLPEEGLKFMVYLQKENIIDESGMPKERFSAEFPKEGPSILRIQQVVRGDSAAYFCASSPRGRGETQYFGPGTRLLVL.

The V and J genes are TRBV7-6 and TRBJ1-1; D gene unclear. This CDR3 has 13 residues. CDR1 SGHVS and CDR2 FNYEAQ come from the germline V gene. The ends were cut back, 1 base at V and 4 bases at J, with 7 bases in the middle. This CDR3 reads CASSLDPGTEAFF. In nucleotides, the CDR3 is TGTGCCAGCAGCTTAGATCCGGGCACTGAAGCTTTCTTT.